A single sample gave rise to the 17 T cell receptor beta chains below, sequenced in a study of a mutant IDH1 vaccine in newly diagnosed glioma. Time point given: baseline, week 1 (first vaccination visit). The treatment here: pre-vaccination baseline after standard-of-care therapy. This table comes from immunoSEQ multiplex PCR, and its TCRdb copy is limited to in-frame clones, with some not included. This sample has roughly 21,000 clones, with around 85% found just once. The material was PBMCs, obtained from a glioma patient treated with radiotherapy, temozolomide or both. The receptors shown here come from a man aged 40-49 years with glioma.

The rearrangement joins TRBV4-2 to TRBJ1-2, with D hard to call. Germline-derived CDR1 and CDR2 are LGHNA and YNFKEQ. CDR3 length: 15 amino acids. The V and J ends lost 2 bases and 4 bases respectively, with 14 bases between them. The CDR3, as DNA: TGTGCCAGCAGCCAAATAGGAGGCCTCGCCTATGGCTACACCTTC. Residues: CASSQIGGLAYGYTF.

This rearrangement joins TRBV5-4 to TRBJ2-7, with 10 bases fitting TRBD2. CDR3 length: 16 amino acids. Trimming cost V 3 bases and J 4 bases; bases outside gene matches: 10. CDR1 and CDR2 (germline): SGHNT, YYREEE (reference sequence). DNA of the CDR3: TGTGCCAGCAGCTACCGCCTAGCGGGAGAAATTTACGAGCAGTACTTC. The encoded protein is CASSYRLAGEIYEQYF.

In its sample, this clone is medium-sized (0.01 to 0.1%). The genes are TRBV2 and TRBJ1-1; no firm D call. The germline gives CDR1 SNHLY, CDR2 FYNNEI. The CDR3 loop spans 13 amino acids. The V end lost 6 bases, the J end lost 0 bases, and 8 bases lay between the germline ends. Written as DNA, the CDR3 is TGTGCCAGCAGGCTCTCCATGAACACTGAAGCTTTCTTT. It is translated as CASRLSMNTEAFF.

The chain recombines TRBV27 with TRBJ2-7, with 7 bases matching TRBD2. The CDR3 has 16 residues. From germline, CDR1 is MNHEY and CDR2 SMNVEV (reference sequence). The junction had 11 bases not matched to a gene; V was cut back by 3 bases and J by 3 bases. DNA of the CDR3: TGTGCCAGCAGTTTCTCGGCGGGAGTTTGGTTCTACGAGCAGTACTTC. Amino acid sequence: CASSFSAGVWFYEQYF.

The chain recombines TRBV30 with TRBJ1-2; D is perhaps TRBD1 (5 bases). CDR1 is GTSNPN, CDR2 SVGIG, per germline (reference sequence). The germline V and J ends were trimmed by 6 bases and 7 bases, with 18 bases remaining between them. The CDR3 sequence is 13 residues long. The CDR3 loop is CACGGRERGGYTF. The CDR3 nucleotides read TGTGCCTGTGGTGGCAGGGAGCGGGGTGGCTACACCTTC.

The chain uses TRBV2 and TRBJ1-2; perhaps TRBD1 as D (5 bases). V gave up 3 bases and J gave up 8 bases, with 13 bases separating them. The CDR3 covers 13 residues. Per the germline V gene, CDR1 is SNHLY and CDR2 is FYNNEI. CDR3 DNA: TGTGCCAGCAGTGACGTGGGGAGGGGCGGCTACACCTTC. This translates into CASSDVGRGGYTF.

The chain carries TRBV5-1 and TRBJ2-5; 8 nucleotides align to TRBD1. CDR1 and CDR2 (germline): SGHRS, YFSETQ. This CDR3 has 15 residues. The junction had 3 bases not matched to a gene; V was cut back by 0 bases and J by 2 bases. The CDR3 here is CASSLGTGRQETQYF. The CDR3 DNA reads TGCGCCAGCAGCTTGGGGACAGGGAGGCAAGAGACCCAGTACTTC.

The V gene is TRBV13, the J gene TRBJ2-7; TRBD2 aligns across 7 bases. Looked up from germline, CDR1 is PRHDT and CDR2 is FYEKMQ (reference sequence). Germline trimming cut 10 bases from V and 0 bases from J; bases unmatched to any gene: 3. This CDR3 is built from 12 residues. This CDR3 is CATGRGSYEQYV. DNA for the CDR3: TGTGCCACTGGGAGGGGCTCCTACGAGCAGTACGTC.

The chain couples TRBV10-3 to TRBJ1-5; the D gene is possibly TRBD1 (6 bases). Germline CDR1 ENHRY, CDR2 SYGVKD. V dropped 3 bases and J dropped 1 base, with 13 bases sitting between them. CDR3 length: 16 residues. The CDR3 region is CAISDWAGVSNQPQHF. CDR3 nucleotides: TGTGCCATCAGTGACTGGGCAGGGGTAAGCAATCAGCCCCAGCATTTT.

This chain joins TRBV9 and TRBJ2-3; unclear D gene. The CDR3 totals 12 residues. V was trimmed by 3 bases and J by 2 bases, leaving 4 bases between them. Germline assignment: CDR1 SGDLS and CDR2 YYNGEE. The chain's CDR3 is CASSEPTDTQYF. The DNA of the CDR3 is TGTGCCAGCAGCGAGCCCACAGATACGCAGTATTTT.

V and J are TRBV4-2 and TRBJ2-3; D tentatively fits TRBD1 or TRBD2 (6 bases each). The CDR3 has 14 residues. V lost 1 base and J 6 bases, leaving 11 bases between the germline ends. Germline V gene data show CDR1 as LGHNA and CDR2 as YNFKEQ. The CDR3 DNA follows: TGTGCCAGCAGCCAAGGGGGGGCGCATGATACGCAGTATTTT. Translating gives CASSQGGAHDTQYF.

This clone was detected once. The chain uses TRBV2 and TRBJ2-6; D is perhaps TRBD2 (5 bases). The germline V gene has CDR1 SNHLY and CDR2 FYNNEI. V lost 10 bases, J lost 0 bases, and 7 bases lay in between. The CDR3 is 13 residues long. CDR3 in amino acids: CAKRASGANVLTF. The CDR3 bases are TGTGCCAAGAGGGCCTCTGGGGCCAACGTCCTGACTTTC.

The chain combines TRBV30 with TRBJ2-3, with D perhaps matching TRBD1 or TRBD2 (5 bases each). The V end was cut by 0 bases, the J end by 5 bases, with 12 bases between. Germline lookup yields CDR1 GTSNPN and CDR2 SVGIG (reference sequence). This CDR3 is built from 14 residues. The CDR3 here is CAWSVGRPVDTQYF. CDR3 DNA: TGTGCCTGGAGTGTGGGACGACCTGTAGATACGCAGTATTTT.

CDR3 residues: CASSFSGLANNEQYF. The CDR3 DNA reads as TGTGCCAGCAGCTTCTCTGGCCTAGCAAACAACGAGCAGTACTTC. The chain uses TRBV7-2 and TRBJ2-7; TRBD2 is a possible D gene (5 bases). V lost 3 bases to trimming and J lost 5 bases, with 17 bases between them. The CDR3 runs to 15 residues. Germline V gene data show CDR1 as SGHTA and CDR2 as FQGNSA. The full variable domain, with the rest looked up from reference TRBV7-2 and TRBJ2-7, is GAGVSQSPSNKVTEKGKDVELRCDPISGHTALYWYRQSLGQGLEFLIYFQGNSAPDKSGLPSDRFSAERTGGSVSTLTIQRTQQEDSAVYLCASSFSGLANNEQYFGPGTRLTVT.

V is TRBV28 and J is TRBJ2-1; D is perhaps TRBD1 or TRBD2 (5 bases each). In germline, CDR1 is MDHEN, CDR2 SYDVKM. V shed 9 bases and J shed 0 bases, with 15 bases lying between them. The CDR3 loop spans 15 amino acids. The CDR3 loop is CASVGARASYNEQFF. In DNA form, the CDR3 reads TGTGCCAGTGTCGGGGCCAGGGCCTCCTACAATGAGCAGTTCTTC.

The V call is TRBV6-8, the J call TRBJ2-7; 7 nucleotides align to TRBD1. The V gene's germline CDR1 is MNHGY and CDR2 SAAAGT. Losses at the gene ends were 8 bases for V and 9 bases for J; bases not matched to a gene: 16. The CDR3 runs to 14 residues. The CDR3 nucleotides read TGTGCCAGCGGACCCCCGGGACAGACCCTGGGGCAGTACGTC. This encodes CASGPPGQTLGQYV.

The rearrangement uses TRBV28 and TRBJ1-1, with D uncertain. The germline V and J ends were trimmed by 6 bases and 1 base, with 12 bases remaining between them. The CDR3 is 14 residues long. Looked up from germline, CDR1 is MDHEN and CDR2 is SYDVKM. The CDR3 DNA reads TGTGCCAGCAGGCTCTCCGACTCGAACACTGAAGCTTTCTTT. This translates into CASRLSDSNTEAFF. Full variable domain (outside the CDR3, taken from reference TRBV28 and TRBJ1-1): DVKVTQSSRYLVKRTGEKVFLECVQDMDHENMFWYRQDPGLGLRLIYFSYDVKMKEKGDIPEGYSVSREKKERFSLILESASTNQTSMYLCASRLSDSNTEAFFGQGTRLTVV.